This is a list of T cell receptor beta chains from one sample in a study of blood T cell repertoires in COVID-19. Data came from immunoSEQ multiplex PCR; TCRdb stores just in-frame clones and leaves some out. Seen here are roughly 110,000 clones, about 85% observed once, and the top ten hold about 13%. The material sequenced was peripheral blood. The source of these receptors is a human donor in a cohort sampled during active COVID-19. CDR3s include the opening cysteine and the closing phenylalanine or tryptophan. Each record gives: clone size, D gene, J gene, V gene, CDR3 DNA, CDR3 protein. A D gene is named only where the DNA matches it firmly. Rows give clone size only sometimes, using once, few, many, or a class for an expanded clone.

clone size: -
D gene: TRBD2
J gene: TRBJ2-1
V gene: TRBV27
CDR3 DNA: TGTGCCAGCAGTCCCCTCCCTAGCGGGGGGATGAATGAGCAGTTCTTC
CDR3 protein: CASSPLPSGGMNEQFF

clone size: -
D gene: TRBD1
J gene: TRBJ1-2
V gene: TRBV15
CDR3 DNA: TGTGCCACCAGCAGAGAGGGGACAGCTGTCTATGGCTACACCTTC
CDR3 protein: CATSREGTAVYGYTF

clone size: -
D gene: -
J gene: TRBJ1-1
V gene: TRBV27
CDR3 DNA: TGTGCCAGCCGTTACAGGGACAACACTGAAGCTTTCTTT
CDR3 protein: CASRYRDNTEAFF

clone size: -
D gene: TRBD1
J gene: TRBJ1-6
V gene: TRBV6-2/TRBV6-3
CDR3 DNA: TGTGCCAGCAGTGCTCCCGTGACAGGGGCCTATAATTCACCCCTCCACTTT
CDR3 protein: CASSAPVTGAYNSPLHF

clone size: -
D gene: -
J gene: TRBJ1-5
V gene: TRBV6-2/TRBV6-3
CDR3 DNA: TGTGCCAGCAGTCACGGGTACGTTCAGCCCCAGCATTTT
CDR3 protein: CASSHGYVQPQHF

clone size: -
D gene: TRBD2
J gene: TRBJ2-1
V gene: TRBV27
CDR3 DNA: TGTGCCAGCAGTCCCAACGGACTAGCGGGGTACAATGAGCAGTTCTTC
CDR3 protein: CASSPNGLAGYNEQFF

clone size: -
D gene: TRBD1
J gene: TRBJ1-1
V gene: TRBV18
CDR3 DNA: TGTGCCAGCTCACCCGCCTTCAGGGGGCTCAGGAACACTGAAGCTTTCTTT
CDR3 protein: CASSPAFRGLRNTEAFF

clone size: -
D gene: TRBD1
J gene: TRBJ2-6
V gene: TRBV30
CDR3 DNA: TGTGCCTGGAGCGGACCCGGACAGGCGCCTAGGGGGGCCAACGTCCTGACTTTC
CDR3 protein: CAWSGPGQAPRGANVLTF

clone size: -
D gene: -
J gene: TRBJ1-4
V gene: TRBV5-4
CDR3 DNA: TGTGCCAGCAGCCTAACGGGGGGCGCCGGGGATGAAAAACTGTTTTTT
CDR3 protein: CASSLTGGAGDEKLFF

clone size: few
D gene: TRBD1
J gene: TRBJ1-2
V gene: TRBV7-9
CDR3 DNA: TGTGCCAGCAGCCAAAGACAGGGTGTCAACTATGGCTACACCTTC
CDR3 protein: CASSQRQGVNYGYTF

clone size: -
D gene: -
J gene: TRBJ1-3
V gene: TRBV7-2
CDR3 DNA: TGTGCCAGCAGCTTAGATGTCCACAGGTCCCTTACTGGAAACACCATATATTTT
CDR3 protein: CASSLDVHRSLTGNTIYF

clone size: -
D gene: TRBD1
J gene: TRBJ1-6
V gene: TRBV7-2
CDR3 DNA: TGTGCCAGCAGCTTTACAGGGGGATCCTATAATTCACCCCTCCACTTT
CDR3 protein: CASSFTGGSYNSPLHF

clone size: -
D gene: TRBD1
J gene: TRBJ2-6
V gene: TRBV13
CDR3 DNA: TGTGCCAGCAGCTCCAGCCCCCTCAGGGGGCGAGGACTCTCTGGGGCCAACGTCCTGACTTTC
CDR3 protein: CASSSSPLRGRGLSGANVLTF

clone size: -
D gene: -
J gene: TRBJ2-3
V gene: TRBV6-4
CDR3 DNA: TGTGCCAGCAGCCCGGGACTCCCAGATACGCAGTATTTT
CDR3 protein: CASSPGLPDTQYF

clone size: -
D gene: -
J gene: TRBJ1-2
V gene: TRBV14
CDR3 DNA: TGTGCCAGCAGCCAACAGGGAAACTATGGCTACACCTTC
CDR3 protein: CASSQQGNYGYTF

clone size: -
D gene: -
J gene: TRBJ1-6
V gene: TRBV5-6
CDR3 DNA: TGTGCCAGCAGCTCCTCCCCGGATCGCGGTTCACCCCTCCACTTT
CDR3 protein: CASSSSPDRGSPLHF

clone size: -
D gene: -
J gene: TRBJ2-1
V gene: TRBV6-2/TRBV6-3
CDR3 DNA: TGTGCCAGCAGTTCGGGGGGCTTGGTGGGGAAGAATGAGCAGTTCTTC
CDR3 protein: CASSSGGLVGKNEQFF

clone size: -
D gene: TRBD2
J gene: TRBJ2-1
V gene: TRBV5-1
CDR3 DNA: TGCGCCAGCAGCCCCCTAGCGGGGTCCTACAATGAGCAGTTCTTC
CDR3 protein: CASSPLAGSYNEQFF

clone size: few
D gene: -
J gene: TRBJ2-7
V gene: TRBV11-2
CDR3 DNA: TGTGCCAGCAGCCCGTCCTACGAGCAGTACTTC
CDR3 protein: CASSPSYEQYF

clone size: -
D gene: -
J gene: TRBJ2-3
V gene: TRBV19
CDR3 DNA: TGTGCCAGTAGTGAGTCCGATACGCAGTATTTT
CDR3 protein: CASSESDTQYF

clone size: -
D gene: -
J gene: TRBJ1-5
V gene: TRBV6-5
CDR3 DNA: TGTGCCAGCAGTCAAAATAGCAATCAGCCCCAGCATTTT
CDR3 protein: CASSQNSNQPQHF

clone size: -
D gene: -
J gene: TRBJ1-1
V gene: TRBV11-3
CDR3 DNA: TGTGCCAGCAGCTTGTACAAGAACACTGAAGCTTTCTTT
CDR3 protein: CASSLYKNTEAFF

clone size: -
D gene: -
J gene: TRBJ1-1
V gene: TRBV4-1
CDR3 DNA: TGCGCCAGCAGCCAAGACGGGATTAGAGCTTTCTTT
CDR3 protein: CASSQDGIRAFF

clone size: -
D gene: -
J gene: TRBJ1-5
V gene: TRBV4-1
CDR3 DNA: TGCGCCAGCAGCCAATATGAACAGAATCAGCCCCAGCATTTT
CDR3 protein: CASSQYEQNQPQHF

clone size: few
D gene: -
J gene: TRBJ2-7
V gene: TRBV5-6
CDR3 DNA: TGTGCCAGCAGGCCAACAGGGAAGAACGAGCAGTACTTC
CDR3 protein: CASRPTGKNEQYF

clone size: -
D gene: -
J gene: TRBJ1-5
V gene: TRBV11-2
CDR3 DNA: TGTGCCAGCAGCTTAGACAATAGCAATCAGCCCCAGCATTTT
CDR3 protein: CASSLDNSNQPQHF

clone size: -
D gene: TRBD1
J gene: TRBJ1-1
V gene: TRBV30
CDR3 DNA: TGTGCCTGGAGGGAAACAGGGGGGGGGACTGAAGCTTTCTTT
CDR3 protein: CAWRETGGGTEAFF

clone size: -
D gene: TRBD2
J gene: TRBJ2-7
V gene: TRBV4-1
CDR3 DNA: TGCGCCAGCAGCCAAGCTTCAATGACTAGCGGGGCAGGTGAGCAGTACTTC
CDR3 protein: CASSQASMTSGAGEQYF

clone size: -
D gene: -
J gene: TRBJ2-5
V gene: TRBV6-5
CDR3 DNA: TGTGCCAGCAGCGCGCGGAGTGAGACCCAGTACTTC
CDR3 protein: CASSARSETQYF